Listed here are 7 T cell receptor beta chains from one sample, sequenced in a study of shared clonotypes between healthy human individuals. TCRdb's table, derived via immunoSEQ multiplex PCR, lists solely in-frame clones and lacks some. The sample consists of some 1.4 million clones, approximately 96% of them appearing once. The sequenced material came from naive CD4+ T cells sorted from blood. The subset: CD45RA+ positively selected. These TCRs come from a man aged 25 to 45 in good health.

The V call is TRBV19, the J call TRBJ1-3; 7 bases agree with TRBD1. The ends lost 5 bases at V and 1 base at J; junction bases unmatched: 5. Germline V gene lookup returns CDR1 LNHDA and CDR2 SQIVND (reference sequence). This CDR3 has 15 residues. The chain's CDR3 is CASSLLQGSGNTIYF. The DNA for the CDR3 is TGTGCCAGTAGTCTTCTACAGGGGTCTGGAAACACCATATATTTT.

CDR3 nucleotide sequence: TGTGCCAGCAGCCCCTTTCGCGGAAACACCATATATTTT. Encoded protein: CASSPFRGNTIYF. The V and J genes are TRBV7-3 and TRBJ1-3; D unclear. V dropped 5 bases and J dropped 4 bases, with 9 bases sitting between them. The CDR3 contains 13 residues. Germline loops: CDR1 SGHTA, CDR2 FQGTGA.

The V gene is TRBV11-2, the J gene TRBJ2-3, with 13 bases matching TRBD2. CDR3 length: 17 amino acids. Germline V CDR1 and CDR2: SGHAT, FQNNGV. The trim removed 6 bases at V and 6 bases at J, leaving 12 bases unmatched. In nucleotides, the CDR3 is TGTGCCAGCAGTTTCTTACTAGCGGGAGGGCTGTGGGATACGCAGTATTTT. As protein: CASSFLLAGGLWDTQYF.

The J gene is TRBJ2-2, the V gene TRBV6-1, with no clear D. The V gene lost 4 bases and the J gene lost 5 bases, with 11 bases spanning the gap. The CDR3 contains 14 residues. Germline lookup yields CDR1 MNHNS and CDR2 SASEGT. In nucleotides, the CDR3 is TGTGCCAGCAGTGCTCTCCATGGGACCGGGGAGCTGTTTTTT. This translates into CASSALHGTGELFF.

The V and J genes are TRBV19 and TRBJ2-2; 12 bases match TRBD2. The germline CDR1 and CDR2 sequences are LNHDA and SQIVND (reference sequence). The V and J ends lost 6 bases and 4 bases, in that order; junction bases with no gene match: 18. The CDR3 consists of 20 residues. The CDR3 nucleotides are TGTGCCAGTAGGATGGGGAAGGCTAGCGGGAGGGCTCGTCTCACCGGGGAGCTGTTTTTT. Its protein product is CASRMGKASGRARLTGELFF.

V and J are TRBV7-8 and TRBJ2-1; 10 nucleotides align to TRBD1. This CDR3 has 14 amino acids. Germline trimming cut 4 bases from V and 6 bases from J; bases unmatched to any gene: 3. Germline CDR1 SGHVS, CDR2 FQNEAQ. The CDR3 reads CASSSGTGVNEQFF. In DNA, the CDR3 is TGTGCCAGCAGCTCCGGGACAGGGGTCAATGAGCAGTTCTTC.

The chain combines TRBV4-2 with TRBJ2-1; 13 bases agree with TRBD2. V shed 1 base, J shed 9 bases, and the junction held 6 bases outside the gene matches. CDR1 and CDR2 from the germline V gene are LGHNA and YNFKEQ. The CDR3 is made up of 16 amino acids. CDR3 protein: CASSQGTSGSRVEQFF. The CDR3 DNA follows: TGTGCCAGCAGCCAAGGGACTAGCGGGAGTCGGGTTGAGCAGTTCTTC.